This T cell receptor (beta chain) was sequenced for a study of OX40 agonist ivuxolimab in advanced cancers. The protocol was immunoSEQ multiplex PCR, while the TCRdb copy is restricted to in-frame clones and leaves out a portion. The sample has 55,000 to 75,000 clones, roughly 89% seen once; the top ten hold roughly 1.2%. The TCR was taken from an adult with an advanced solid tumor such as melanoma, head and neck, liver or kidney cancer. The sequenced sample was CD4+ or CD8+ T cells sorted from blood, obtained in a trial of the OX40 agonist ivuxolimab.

The CDR3 bases are TGTGCCAGTAGAGGGTTCTATGGCTACACCTTC. Its protein is CASRGFYGYTF. V and J are TRBV6-6 and TRBJ1-2; D is unresolved. Trimming cost V 9 bases and J 4 bases, with 9 bases left between them. The CDR3 spans 11 residues. CDR1 and CDR2 (germline): MNHNY, SVGAGI (reference sequence).